This TCR beta chain is from a study of cytomegalovirus exposure and HLA in healthy donors. Concerning this clone: Its antigen remains unidentified.

Trimming left V 2 bases short and J 0 bases short, with 14 bases between. The germline CDR1 and CDR2 sequences are WNHNN and SYGVQD (reference sequence). The CDR3 loop spans 18 amino acids. Study results and caveats: Most TCR sequences were uncommon, yet certain public TCRs appeared in many donors. According to the study, 180 or so TCR beta chains were cytomegalovirus-associated. Earlier analysis found most TCR beta V segments productive about 87% or about 30% of the time. The only immune exposure information that was available was CMV serostatus.

With 60 Vbeta and 13 Jbeta primers, the PCR was carried out. The protocol was immunoSEQ multiplex PCR, while the TCRdb copy is restricted to in-frame clones and leaves out a portion. In total, the table holds about 200,000 clones. V gene TRBV10-1 combines with J gene TRBJ2-6; D might be TRBD2 (7 bases). The receptor was isolated from a girl aged 2-10 years in good health and CMV-seropositive. Sequences were obtained from PBMCs. The CDR3 sequence: CASSERRGGPSGANVLTF. For the CDR3, the DNA is TGCGCCAGCAGTGAGCGAAGGGGGGGCCCCTCTGGGGCCAACGTCCTGACTTTC.